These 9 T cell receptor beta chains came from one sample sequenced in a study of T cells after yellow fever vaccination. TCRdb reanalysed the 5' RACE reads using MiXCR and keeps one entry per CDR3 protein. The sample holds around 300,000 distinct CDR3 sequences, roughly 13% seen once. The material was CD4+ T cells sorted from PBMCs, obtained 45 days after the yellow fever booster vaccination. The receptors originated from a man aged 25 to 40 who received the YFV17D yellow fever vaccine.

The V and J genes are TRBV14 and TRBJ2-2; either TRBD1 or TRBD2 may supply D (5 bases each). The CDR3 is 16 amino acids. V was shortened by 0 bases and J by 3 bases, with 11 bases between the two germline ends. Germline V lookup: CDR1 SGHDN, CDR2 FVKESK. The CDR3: CASSQDPGADTGELFF. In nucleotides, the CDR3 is TGTGCCAGCAGCCAAGATCCCGGGGCCGACACCGGGGAGCTGTTTTTT.

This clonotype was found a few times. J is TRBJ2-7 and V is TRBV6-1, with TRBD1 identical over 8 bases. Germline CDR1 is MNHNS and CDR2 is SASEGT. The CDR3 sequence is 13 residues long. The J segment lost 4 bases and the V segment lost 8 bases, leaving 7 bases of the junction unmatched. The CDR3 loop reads CASQDRVGYEQYF. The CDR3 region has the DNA TGTGCCAGCCAGGACAGGGTCGGTTACGAGCAGTACTTC.

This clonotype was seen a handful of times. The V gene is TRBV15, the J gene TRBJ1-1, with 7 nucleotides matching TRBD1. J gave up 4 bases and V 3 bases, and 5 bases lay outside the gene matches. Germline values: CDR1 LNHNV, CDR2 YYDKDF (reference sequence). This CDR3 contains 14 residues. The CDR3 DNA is TGTGCCACCAGCAGCTCCTACAGGGGCACTGAAGCTTTCTTT. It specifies CATSSSYRGTEAFF.

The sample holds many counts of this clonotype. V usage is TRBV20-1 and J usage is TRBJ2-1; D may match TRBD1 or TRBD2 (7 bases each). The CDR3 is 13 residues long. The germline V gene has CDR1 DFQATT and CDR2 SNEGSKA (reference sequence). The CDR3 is CSCGEGARNEQFF. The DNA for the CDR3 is TGCAGCTGCGGGGAGGGGGCGCGAAATGAGCAGTTCTTC.

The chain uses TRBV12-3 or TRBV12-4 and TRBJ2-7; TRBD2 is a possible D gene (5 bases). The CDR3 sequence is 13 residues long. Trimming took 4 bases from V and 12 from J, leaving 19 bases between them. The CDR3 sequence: CASSSVRPGTLYF. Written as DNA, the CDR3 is TGTGCCAGCAGTTCCGTCAGGCCGGGAACCCTGTACTTC.

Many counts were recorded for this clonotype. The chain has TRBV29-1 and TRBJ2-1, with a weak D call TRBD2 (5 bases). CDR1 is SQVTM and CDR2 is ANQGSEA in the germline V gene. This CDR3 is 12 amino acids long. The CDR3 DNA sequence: TGCACCCTGATGGGGAGCAATGATGAGCAGTTCTTC. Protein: CTLMGSNDEQFF.

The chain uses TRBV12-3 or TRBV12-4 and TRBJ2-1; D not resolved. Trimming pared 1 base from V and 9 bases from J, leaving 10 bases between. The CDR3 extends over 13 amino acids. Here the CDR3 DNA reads TGTGCCAGCAGTTTAGTTCCCTCGGGTGAGCAGTTCTTC. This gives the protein CASSLVPSGEQFF.

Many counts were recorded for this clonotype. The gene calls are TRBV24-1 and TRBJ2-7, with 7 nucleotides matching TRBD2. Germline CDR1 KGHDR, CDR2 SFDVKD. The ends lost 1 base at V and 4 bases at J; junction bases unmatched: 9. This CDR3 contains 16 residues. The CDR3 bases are TGTGCCACCAGTGATTTTCGGCCGGGGAGGGGTTACGAGCAGTACTTC. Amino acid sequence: CATSDFRPGRGYEQYF.

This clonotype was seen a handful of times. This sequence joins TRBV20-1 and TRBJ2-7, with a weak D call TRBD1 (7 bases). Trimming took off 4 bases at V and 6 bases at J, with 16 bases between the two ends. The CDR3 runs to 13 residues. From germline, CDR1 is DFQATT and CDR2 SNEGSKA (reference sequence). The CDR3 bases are TGCAGTGCTATTCCGGGCCAGGGGGGCGAGCAGTACTTC. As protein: CSAIPGQGGEQYF.